The 31 T cell receptor beta chains below all came from one sample that was sequenced in a study of ipilimumab plus nivolumab after autologous stem cell transplantation. The data were produced by immunoSEQ multiplex PCR, yet TCRdb's version contains in-frame clones alone and is incomplete. The sample contains 17,000 or so clones, roughly 70% of which appear only once. Sequenced here: PBMCs, sampled in a trial of ipilimumab plus nivolumab as post-transplant consolidation. The receptors shown here come from a male donor with diffuse large B-cell lymphoma.

The gene calls are TRBV5-1 and TRBJ2-3; the match to TRBD1 covers 9 bases. V shed 0 bases and J 3 bases; nucleotides not matched to a gene: 8. CDR1 and CDR2 (germline): SGHRS, YFSETQ. This CDR3 region has 17 residues. The CDR3 reads CASSLVPGQGSTDTQYF. The CDR3 bases are TGCGCCAGCAGCTTGGTCCCGGGACAGGGTAGTACAGATACGCAGTATTTT.

This chain links TRBV13 with TRBJ2-7; D uncertain. The CDR3 is 11 amino acids. Germline CDR1 and CDR2: PRHDT and FYEKMQ (reference sequence). Trimming removed 5 bases at V and 0 bases at J, with 2 bases between. This CDR3 reads CASSRSYEQYF. In DNA, the CDR3 is TGTGCCAGCAGCCGCTCCTACGAGCAGTACTTC.

This chain connects TRBV19 to TRBJ2-2; 8 nucleotides align to TRBD1. The junction had 7 bases not matched to a gene; V was cut back by 6 bases and J by 4 bases. This CDR3 region has 15 residues. Germline CDR1 is LNHDA and CDR2 is SQIVND (reference sequence). The CDR3 DNA reads as TGTGCCAGTAGGGCGCAGGGGGCGGGCACCGGGGAGCTGTTTTTT. This sequence encodes CASRAQGAGTGELFF.

This rearrangement joins TRBV11-3 to TRBJ1-1; possible D gene TRBD1, 5 bases. The CDR3 consists of 15 residues. Germline V gene lookup returns CDR1 SGHNT and CDR2 YENEEA. Trimming removed 5 bases from V and 5 bases from J, with 18 bases in between. The CDR3 nucleotides are TGTGCCAGCAGCAAAGGAGTTGGTGAGGGGACTGAAGCTTTCTTT. This encodes CASSKGVGEGTEAFF.

The chain has TRBV10-3 and TRBJ2-7; D is undetermined. The CDR3 has 14 residues. V was clipped by 2 bases and J by 2 bases, with 10 bases between them. Germline V gives CDR1 ENHRY, CDR2 SYGVKD. CDR3 region: CAISEIRATYEQYF. The CDR3 DNA sequence: TGTGCCATCAGTGAGATACGCGCGACCTACGAGCAGTACTTC.

The chain combines TRBV18 with TRBJ1-2; D not resolved. The germline V gene has CDR1 KGHSH and CDR2 LQKENI. V was shortened by 6 bases and J by 2 bases, with 7 bases between the two germline ends. The length of the CDR3 is 12 residues. For the CDR3, the DNA is TGTGCCAGCTCGAATGAAAACTATGGCTACACCTTC. This encodes CASSNENYGYTF.

The chain couples TRBV4-2 to TRBJ2-5; weak D call: TRBD1 (6 bases). CDR1 and CDR2 from the germline V gene are LGHNA and YNFKEQ. V was shortened by 6 bases and J by 5 bases, with 16 bases between the two germline ends. The CDR3 contains 14 residues. CDR3 in amino acids: CASSLNPGVETQYF. The CDR3 DNA sequence: TGTGCCAGCAGTCTAAATCCAGGGGTGGAGACCCAGTACTTC.

This clone is judged medium-sized. The chain carries TRBV19 and TRBJ2-2; tentative D call: TRBD1 (6 bases). This CDR3 comprises 15 residues. Deletions cut 5 bases from V and 3 bases from J, with 13 bases between. Germline V lookup: CDR1 LNHDA, CDR2 SQIVND (reference sequence). The CDR3 spells CASSDGGSYTGELFF. CDR3 coding DNA: TGTGCCAGTAGTGATGGGGGCTCCTACACCGGGGAGCTGTTTTTT.

The CDR3 DNA follows: TGTGCCAGCACCCTCTCCGGGACTAGCGACGAGCAGTACTTC. Translation: CASTLSGTSDEQYF. The V call is TRBV27, the J call TRBJ2-7; 10 bases are shared with TRBD2. This CDR3 contains 14 residues. Germline V lookup: CDR1 MNHEY, CDR2 SMNVEV (reference sequence). V was pared by 7 bases and J by 5 bases, with 8 bases of the junction left unmatched.

V and J are TRBV5-1 and TRBJ2-3; the match to TRBD2 covers 11 bases. Germline-derived CDR1 and CDR2 are SGHRS and YFSETQ. V trimming: 1 base; J trimming: 1 base; junction bases outside the gene matches: 8. The CDR3 is 18 residues long. CDR3 residues: CASSLLLLAGVGTDTQYF. CDR3 sequence (DNA): TGCGCCAGCAGCTTGTTGTTACTAGCGGGAGTGGGCACAGATACGCAGTATTTT.

Turning to this clone: The junction departs from the called germline gene at one end, perhaps through a read error. V is TRBV29-1 and J is TRBJ1-1; tentatively, D is TRBD1 (6 bases). The germline gives CDR1 SQVTM, CDR2 ANQGSEA. The CDR3 runs to 11 residues. As DNA, the CDR3 is TGCAGCGTTGAAGACGGGGGGCTGACTGACTTT. Its protein is CSVEDGGLTDF.

This chain uses TRBV5-1 with TRBJ2-1; 9 nucleotides align to TRBD2. Germline V gene data show CDR1 as SGHRS and CDR2 as YFSETQ. The CDR3 sequence is 16 residues long. V lost 4 bases to trimming and J lost 6 bases; unmatched junction nucleotides: 11. This chain's CDR3 is CASSPFGREGGNEQFF. The CDR3 DNA follows: TGCGCCAGCAGCCCTTTTGGGCGGGAGGGGGGCAATGAGCAGTTCTTC.

The V gene is TRBV9, the J gene TRBJ1-6, with a possible D match to TRBD1 (5 bases). The V end was cut by 3 bases, the J end by 6 bases, with 7 bases between. Germline V gene lookup returns CDR1 SGDLS and CDR2 YYNGEE. The CDR3 has 13 residues. CDR3 protein: CASSDGTNSPLHF. CDR3 nucleotide sequence: TGTGCCAGCAGCGATGGGACTAATTCACCCCTCCACTTT.

The rearrangement uses TRBV27 and TRBJ2-7; D possibly corresponds to TRBD1 (6 bases). V was trimmed by 2 bases and J by 4 bases, leaving 12 bases between them. The CDR3 totals 14 residues. Germline V gives CDR1 MNHEY, CDR2 SMNVEV (reference sequence). The CDR3 loop is CASSLSRQGYEQYF. The CDR3 DNA reads TGTGCCAGCAGTTTAAGTCGGCAGGGGTACGAGCAGTACTTC.

This clone was found a few times. The V call is TRBV5-5, the J call TRBJ1-1, with 7 bases that match TRBD1. In germline, CDR1 is SGHKS, CDR2 YYEKEE (reference sequence). The V gene end was trimmed by 0 bases and the J gene end by 5 bases; junction bases not matched to a gene: 4. The CDR3 runs to 14 residues. The CDR3 region is CASSLVAGGTEAFF. DNA for the CDR3: TGTGCCAGCAGCTTGGTCGCAGGGGGGACTGAAGCTTTCTTT. The variable domain in full, with the rest retrieved from reference TRBV5-5 and TRBJ1-1, is DAGVTQSPTHLIKTRGQQVTLRCSPISGHKSVSWYQQVLGQGPQFIFQYYEKEERGRGNFPDRFSARQFPNYSSELNVNALLLGDSALYLCASSLVAGGTEAFFGQGTRLTVV.

V and J are TRBV25-1 and TRBJ2-1, with a possible D match to TRBD2 (6 bases). The V end was cut by 8 bases, the J end by 9 bases, with 14 bases between. The CDR3 consists of 12 residues. Germline CDR1 MGHDK, CDR2 SYGVNS. CDR3 amino acids: CASAYLGGEQFF. Here the CDR3 DNA reads TGTGCCAGCGCCTACCTGGGAGGTGAGCAGTTCTTC.

The rearrangement links TRBV7-3 to TRBJ2-3, with D tentatively TRBD1 (6 bases). The CDR3 totals 14 residues. Trimming took 4 bases from V and 4 from J, leaving 12 bases between them. Germline CDR1 is SGHTA and CDR2 is FQGTGA. In DNA, the CDR3 is TGTGCCAGCAGCTCCAGGGGTATGGCAGATACGCAGTATTTT. Protein: CASSSRGMADTQYF.

For the CDR3, the DNA is TGTGCCAGCAGCGAATTCGGTGGCAGGGGAACAAACACTGAAGCTTTCTTT. The encoded protein is CASSEFGGRGTNTEAFF. V is TRBV7-9 and J is TRBJ1-1; a possible D gene is TRBD1 (6 bases). Trimming pared 5 bases from V and 2 bases from J, leaving 21 bases between. The germline V gene has CDR1 SEHNR and CDR2 FQNEAQ (reference sequence). This CDR3 has 17 residues.

This chain connects TRBV5-1 to TRBJ1-1; D possibly corresponds to TRBD1 (6 bases). Germline-derived CDR1 and CDR2 are SGHRS and YFSETQ. CDR3 length equals 14 residues. Trimming took 2 bases from V and 2 from J, leaving 10 bases between them. This chain's CDR3 is CASSLQGSNTEAFF. For the CDR3, the DNA is TGCGCCAGCAGCTTACAGGGATCTAACACTGAAGCTTTCTTT.

CDR3 in amino acids: CASSESAGTTEAFF. In DNA form, the CDR3 reads TGCGCCAGCAGTGAGTCGGCAGGGACCACTGAAGCTTTCTTT. The chain links TRBV10-1 to TRBJ1-1, with TRBD1 as a possible D gene (5 bases). Germline V gene data show CDR1 as WNHNN and CDR2 as SYGVQD (reference sequence). Trimming cost V 0 bases and J 4 bases, with 9 bases left between them. This CDR3 is 14 amino acids long.

This chain links TRBV30 with TRBJ2-1; D not resolved. V lost 1 base to trimming and J lost 2 bases, with 0 bases between them. Germline V gives CDR1 GTSNPN, CDR2 SVGIG (reference sequence). The CDR3 covers 11 residues. CDR3 bases: TGTGCCTGGAGTGCCTACAATGAGCAGTTCTTC. Translated, it gives CAWSAYNEQFF.

The V call is TRBV11-2, the J call TRBJ2-7; no reliable D call. Trimming took off 3 bases at V and 6 bases at J, with 9 bases between the two ends. CDR1 and CDR2 (germline): SGHAT, FQNNGV. The CDR3 is 12 amino acids. The CDR3 sequence: CASSFTIGEQYF. DNA of the CDR3: TGTGCCAGCAGCTTTACAATCGGCGAGCAGTACTTC.

The CDR3 sequence: CASSLHRVATLNYGYTF. As DNA, the CDR3 is TGTGCCAGCAGCCTCCACAGGGTGGCGACACTTAACTATGGCTACACCTTC. The chain has TRBV9 and TRBJ1-2, with D perhaps matching TRBD1 (6 bases). This CDR3 has 17 residues. Trimming removed 4 bases at V and 1 base at J, with 20 bases between. From germline, CDR1 is SGDLS and CDR2 YYNGEE.

This chain links TRBV5-1 with TRBJ2-4, with TRBD2 matching 9 bases. V dropped 1 base and J dropped 8; count of bases not matched to a gene: 4. CDR1 and CDR2 from the germline V gene are SGHRS and YFSETQ. The CDR3 is 14 amino acids. This chain's CDR3 is CASSLSSGGDIQYF. In DNA, the CDR3 is TGCGCCAGCAGCTTGAGTAGCGGGGGAGACATTCAGTACTTC.

This chain links TRBV10-3 with TRBJ1-4; TRBD1 aligns across 7 bases. The CDR3 has 16 residues. Germline V gene lookup returns CDR1 ENHRY and CDR2 SYGVKD. After removal of 5 bases from V and 7 bases from J, the junction contained 13 bases not matched to a gene. CDR3 residues: CAISTDRVSSSEKLFF. Here the CDR3 DNA reads TGTGCCATCAGTACTGACAGGGTATCGAGTAGTGAAAAACTGTTTTTT.

The chain uses TRBV11-2 and TRBJ2-2, with TRBD2 matching over 9 bases. Germline CDR1 SGHAT, CDR2 FQNNGV. With V trimmed by 2 bases and J by 7 bases, 5 bases remained unmatched. CDR3 length equals 15 residues. CDR3: CASSLTSGGIGELFF. The CDR3 region has the DNA TGTGCCAGCAGCTTAACCAGCGGGGGGATCGGGGAGCTGTTTTTT.

The genes are TRBV11-1 and TRBJ1-2; 7 nucleotides match TRBD1. CDR1 and CDR2 from the germline V gene are SGHAT and FQDESV (reference sequence). The CDR3 runs to 14 residues. V was clipped by 2 bases and J by 4 bases; unmatched bases: 4. The chain's CDR3 is CASSLTRQGYGYTF. Here the CDR3 DNA reads TGTGCCAGCAGCTTAACCCGACAGGGCTATGGCTACACCTTC.

This clone has just one count. Other DNA sequences from this sample encode an identical CDR3 as well. The chain combines TRBV5-1 with TRBJ2-1, with D perhaps matching TRBD1 (6 bases). The CDR3 loop spans 14 amino acids. Germline assignment: CDR1 SGHRS and CDR2 YFSETQ. V gave up 7 bases and J gave up 5 bases, with 16 bases separating them. The CDR3 nucleotides are TGCGCCAGCGGATCTCAACAGGGAAACAATGAGCAGTTCTTC. Its translation is CASGSQQGNNEQFF.

This sequence joins TRBV7-2 and TRBJ2-2, with 13 bases identical to TRBD2. CDR3 length equals 15 residues. The germline gives CDR1 SGHTA, CDR2 FQGNSA. Losses at the gene ends were 5 bases for V and 8 bases for J; bases not matched to a gene: 5. As DNA, the CDR3 is TGTGCCAGCAGCCCGATGGGACTAGCGGGAGGGGAGCTGTTTTTT. Translating it yields CASSPMGLAGGELFF.

The chain employs TRBV7-9 and TRBJ1-5; maybe TRBD1 (6 bases). Germline V gene sequence: CDR1 SEHNR, CDR2 FQNEAQ (reference sequence). CDR3 length equals 13 residues. The V end lost 5 bases, the J end lost 5 bases, and 10 bases lay between the germline ends. DNA for the CDR3: TGTGCCAGCAGCAAGGACAGCTATCAGCCCCAGCATTTT. Its protein is CASSKDSYQPQHF.

The chain uses TRBV5-1 and TRBJ2-7, with D hard to call. V lost 2 bases to trimming and J lost 4 bases, with 13 bases between them. Germline lookup yields CDR1 SGHRS and CDR2 YFSETQ. The CDR3 has 14 amino acids. The CDR3: CASSFLDPIYEQYF. The DNA of the CDR3 is TGCGCCAGCAGCTTCCTGGACCCAATATACGAGCAGTACTTC.